This T cell receptor (beta chain) derives from a study of graft-versus-host responses after intestinal transplantation. To note about this clone: Its antigen remains unknown.

Trimming at V came to 1 base and at J to 1 base, leaving 1 base not matched to a gene. The CDR3 spans 15 residues. Looked up from germline, CDR1 is MGHRA and CDR2 is YSYEKL. Profiling relied on immunoSEQ multiplex PCR, and the TCRdb table lists in-frame clones only, not all of them. The sample comprises some 90,000 clones, roughly 80% of which are singletons, and 0.83% rests with the top ten. Here the sequenced sample was unstimulated CD4+ T cells sorted from spleen or lymph node cells, taken before intestinal transplant. The chain carries TRBV4-1 and TRBJ2-5, with 9 bases fitting TRBD1. This receptor was obtained from a human donor who received an intestinal transplant. For the CDR3, the DNA is TGCGCCAGCAGCCAAGGGACAGGGGTCCAAGAGACCCAGTACTTC. It codes for CASSQGTGVQETQYF.